Listed here are 20 T cell receptor beta chains from one sample, sequenced in a study of CD8+ T cells in alopecia areata. It was cDNA, reverse transcribed from extracted RNA, that served as the sequencing template. Sequenced by immunoSEQ multiplex PCR; TCRdb stores in-frame clones only, minus some. Counted here are around 210,000 clones, 64% occurring once; the ten biggest clones make up about 4%. Treatment meaning: oral pan-JAK inhibitor, 5-10 mg twice daily. Material: CD4+ T cells sorted from blood, obtained at week 4, from a patient treated with tofacitinib. The receptors shown here come from a human donor with alopecia areata.

This CDR3 is CASSSGATQYF. The CDR3 coding sequence is TGTGCCAGCAGTTCGGGTGCTACCCAGTACTTC. V gene TRBV6-5 combines with J gene TRBJ2-5; D remains ambiguous. Between the trimmed V and J ends, which lost 4 bases and 8 bases, there was a span of 8 bases. The CDR3 has 11 residues. CDR1 MNHEY and CDR2 SVGAGI come from the germline V gene.

This chain uses TRBV29-1 with TRBJ1-1; TRBD1 agrees at 11 bases. This CDR3 has 12 residues. The germline V gene has CDR1 SQVTM and CDR2 ANQGSEA. With 4 bases clipped from V and 10 bases from J, the junction kept 5 bases outside the gene matches. This CDR3 is CSVGTGGPRAFF. The DNA for the CDR3 is TGCAGCGTTGGGACAGGGGGCCCCCGAGCTTTCTTT.

CDR3 residues: CATSRPLTGVSNYGYTF. For the CDR3, the DNA is TGTGCCACCAGCAGACCTCTTACAGGGGTATCCAACTATGGCTACACCTTC. This rearrangement joins TRBV15 to TRBJ1-2, with TRBD1 matching 7 bases. The CDR3 loop spans 17 amino acids. The germline gives CDR1 LNHNV, CDR2 YYDKDF (reference sequence). The ends lost 2 bases at V and 2 bases at J; junction bases unmatched: 11.

The sample holds a few counts of this clone. This chain uses TRBV28 with TRBJ1-5; 11 positions match TRBD1. CDR1 and CDR2 (germline): MDHEN, SYDVKM. J gave up 7 bases and V 7 bases, and 12 bases lay outside the gene matches. The CDR3 runs to 16 residues. The CDR3 DNA reads TGTGCCAGCACCCAATCCGGACAGGGGGCATGGCAGCCCCAGCATTTT. Encoded protein: CASTQSGQGAWQPQHF.

CDR3 sequence (DNA): TGTGCCAGCATGAGTAGGCCCTCATTCTATGGCTACACCTTC. Protein sequence: CASMSRPSFYGYTF. The chain couples TRBV7-2 to TRBJ1-2; D uncertain. The CDR3 is 14 residues long. Trimming took off 7 bases at V and 4 bases at J, with 16 bases between the two ends. Germline V lookup: CDR1 SGHTA, CDR2 FQGNSA.

The rearrangement uses TRBV4-3 and TRBJ2-1; the D call may be TRBD1 or TRBD2 (5 bases each). The V and J ends lost 1 base and 7 bases respectively, with 14 bases between them. This CDR3 is 15 amino acids long. Per germline, CDR1 LGHNA and CDR2 YSLEER. The CDR3 region is CASSQGPGGRNEQFF. As DNA, the CDR3 is TGCGCCAGCAGCCAAGGCCCTGGGGGTCGGAATGAGCAGTTCTTC.

J is TRBJ2-7 and V is TRBV7-2; D call uncertain. The CDR3 has 13 residues. CDR1 SGHTA and CDR2 FQGNSA come from the germline V gene. V lost 5 bases to trimming and J lost 0 bases, with 8 bases between them. The CDR3 DNA is TGTGCCAGCAGCCCCCTAAGCTCCTACGAGCAGTACTTC. Translation gives CASSPLSSYEQYF.

V gene TRBV30 combines with J gene TRBJ1-1; D is undetermined. From germline, CDR1 is GTSNPN and CDR2 SVGIG (reference sequence). The germline V and J ends were trimmed by 3 bases and 1 base, with 12 bases remaining between them. The CDR3 consists of 14 residues. CDR3 amino acids: CAWSALTPNTEAFF. The CDR3 nucleotides are TGTGCCTGGAGCGCCCTCACACCGAACACTGAAGCTTTCTTT.

The V and J genes are TRBV5-1 and TRBJ2-5, with D perhaps TRBD2 (5 bases). CDR3 length: 14 residues. Trimming left V 3 bases short and J 2 bases short, with 11 bases between. The germline CDR1 and CDR2 sequences are SGHRS and YFSETQ. CDR3 DNA: TGCGCCAGCAGCTCTGCACCGGGGCAAGAGACCCAGTACTTC. This sequence encodes CASSSAPGQETQYF. Drawing the rest from reference TRBV5-1 and TRBJ2-5, the complete variable domain is KAGVTQTPRYLIKTRGQQVTLSCSPISGHRSVSWYQQTPGQGLQFLFEYFSETQRNKGNFPGRFSGRQFSNSRSEMNVSTLELGDSALYLCASSSAPGQETQYFGPGTRLLVL.

The rearrangement links TRBV7-9 to TRBJ1-5; D gene uncertain. This CDR3 has 12 residues. The V gene's germline CDR1 is SEHNR and CDR2 FQNEAQ (reference sequence). Trimming pared 8 bases from V and 5 bases from J, leaving 10 bases between. CDR3 sequence: CASSTGHQPQHF. DNA for the CDR3: TGTGCCAGCTCGACGGGCCATCAGCCCCAGCATTTT.

The chain is built from TRBV6-5 and TRBJ1-4; TRBD1 aligns across 8 bases. The CDR3 has 15 residues. Germline lookup yields CDR1 MNHEY and CDR2 SVGAGI. V shed 4 bases, J shed 2 bases, and the junction held 3 bases outside the gene matches. CDR3 nucleotide sequence: TGTGCCAGCAGTTCAGGGGGCGCGACTAATGAAAAACTGTTTTTT. Translated: CASSSGGATNEKLFF.

To note about this clone: One junction end disagrees with the germline gene, perhaps due to a read error. This chain connects TRBV4-1 to TRBJ2-3, with 9 bases lining up with TRBD1. The V gene's germline CDR1 is MGHRA and CDR2 YSYEKL. The CDR3 runs to 15 residues. CDR3 DNA sequence: TGCGCCAGCAGCCAAACGGGACAGGGCACAAATACGCAGTATTTT. Translating gives CASSQTGQGTNTQYF.

This clone was counted a few times. The CDR3, as DNA: TGTGCCAGCTCCCCCGGGACTGGTTACAATGAGCAGTTCTTC. This codes for CASSPGTGYNEQFF. The chain is built from TRBV18 and TRBJ2-1, with a tentative D call TRBD2 (6 bases). In germline, CDR1 is KGHSH, CDR2 LQKENI. Between the trimmed V and J ends, which lost 6 bases and 4 bases, there was a span of 13 bases. CDR3 length: 14 amino acids. Using reference TRBV18 and TRBJ2-1 for the parts outside the CDR3, the full variable domain is NAGVMQNPRHLVRRRGQEARLRCSPMKGHSHVYWYRQLPEEGLKFMVYLQKENIIDESGMPKERFSAEFPKEGPSILRIQQVVRGDSAAYFCASSPGTGYNEQFFGPGTRLTVL.

The J gene is TRBJ2-2, the V gene TRBV29-1; no clear D. There are 12 residues in the CDR3. From germline, CDR1 is SQVTM and CDR2 ANQGSEA. Trimming took 4 bases from V and 5 from J, leaving 8 bases between them. As DNA, the CDR3 is TGCAGCGTTGGCACAACTACCGGGGAGCTGTTTTTT. It specifies CSVGTTTGELFF.

The rearrangement uses TRBV5-6 and TRBJ2-4; 8 nucleotides match TRBD2. The length of the CDR3 is 17 residues. Germline lookup yields CDR1 SGHDT and CDR2 YYEEEE. Losses at the gene ends were 3 bases for V and 0 bases for J; bases not matched to a gene: 8. The DNA for the CDR3 is TGTGCCAGCAGCTCCGGAAGCGGGGGCTTAGCCAAAAACATTCAGTACTTC. Translating it yields CASSSGSGGLAKNIQYF.

CDR3 in amino acids: CASSPWTGEGSGYTF. CDR3 bases: TGTGCCAGCAGCCCATGGACAGGGGAGGGTAGTGGCTACACCTTC. V is TRBV7-2 and J is TRBJ1-2; 9 bases align to TRBD1. Germline loops: CDR1 SGHTA, CDR2 FQGNSA. J gave up 7 bases and V 5 bases, and 11 bases lay outside the gene matches. The CDR3 extends over 15 amino acids.

This clone was seen a handful of times. J is TRBJ2-5 and V is TRBV4-1; TRBD1 agrees at 9 bases. CDR3 length: 15 amino acids. V shed 3 bases and J 3 bases; nucleotides not matched to a gene: 5. In germline, CDR1 is MGHRA, CDR2 YSYEKL. Here the CDR3 reads CASSHHRDREETQYF. The CDR3 DNA reads as TGCGCCAGCAGCCATCACCGGGACAGGGAAGAGACCCAGTACTTC.

This clone was found once. This sequence joins TRBV29-1 and TRBJ1-1; TRBD1 agrees at 9 bases. There are 13 residues in the CDR3. Trimming removed 7 bases from V and 0 bases from J; junction bases left unmatched: 3. CDR1 is SQVTM and CDR2 is ANQGSEA in the germline V gene. CDR3 residues: CSAGDRVNTEAFF. The CDR3 coding sequence is TGCAGCGCCGGGGACAGGGTGAACACTGAAGCTTTCTTT.

The V gene is TRBV18, the J gene TRBJ2-7; D is undetermined. Trimming shortened V by 0 bases and J by 0 bases, and 6 bases separated the two germline ends. From germline, CDR1 is KGHSH and CDR2 LQKENI. The CDR3 loop spans 14 amino acids. The CDR3 DNA reads as TGTGCCAGCTCACCACCATTGTCCTCCTACGAGCAGTACTTC. Protein: CASSPPLSSYEQYF. The full variable domain, its missing parts supplied by reference TRBV18 and TRBJ2-7, is NAGVMQNPRHLVRRRGQEARLRCSPMKGHSHVYWYRQLPEEGLKFMVYLQKENIIDESGMPKERFSAEFPKEGPSILRIQQVVRGDSAAYFCASSPPLSSYEQYFGPGTRLTVT.

This clone was seen a handful of times. The V and J genes are TRBV2 and TRBJ1-6; the D gene is possibly TRBD1 (5 bases). In germline, CDR1 is SNHLY, CDR2 FYNNEI. This CDR3 has 13 residues. Deletions cut 10 bases from V and 7 bases from J, with 14 bases between. The CDR3 here is CATQGLRNSPLHF. The CDR3 DNA sequence: TGTGCCACCCAGGGCCTCCGGAATTCACCCCTCCACTTT.